This T cell receptor beta chain was sequenced during a study of HIV-infected patients and healthy controls. This clonotype came up many times. Its matching antigen is unknown. cDNA was made from about 500 ng RNA using alpha and beta constant primers. Separate chain-specific third strand synthesis with multiplexing indices produced the alpha and beta libraries. Two random hexamers, added before amplification and joined, formed each molecule's 12-nucleotide barcode. TCRdb reanalysed the 5' RACE reads using MiXCR and keeps one entry per CDR3 protein. The sample records under 20,000 distinct CDR3 sequences, around 10% being singletons. V trimming: 3 bases; J trimming: 3 bases; junction bases outside the gene matches: 10. Germline lookup yields CDR1 GTSNPN and CDR2 SVGIG (reference sequence). The CDR3 spans 16 residues. Whole blood was used without fractionation, so all unsorted peripheral T cells were included.

Overall study findings and caveats: Eight alpha and eight beta V genes differed significantly in mean usage between HIV-infected patients and controls. Significantly higher mean Gini indices appeared in HIV-infected repertoires, possibly reflecting oligoclonality.

The sequenced sample was blood. The rearrangement uses TRBV30 and TRBJ2-1, with TRBD2 matching 8 bases. This TCR came from an adult in good health. DNA for the CDR3: TGTGCCTGGAGGAAGAGGGGACTAGTAAACTACAATGAGCAGTTCTTC. Translation gives CAWRKRGLVNYNEQFF.